This paragraph reports one T cell receptor (beta chain). Germline-derived CDR1 and CDR2 are SGDLS and YYNGEE. Trimming left V 4 bases short and J 6 bases short, with 15 bases between. CDR3 size: 14 residues. These data originate in a study of shared clonotypes between healthy human individuals. Study summary: Donors had three CD4 naive, three CD4 memory, two CD8 naive and one CD8 memory plate apiece.

Libraries were prepared by immunoSEQ multiplex PCR; TCRdb keeps only in-frame clonotypes and omits some of them. This sample has 600,000 to 750,000 clones, with 90% found just once. The chain has TRBV9 and TRBJ2-3; D is possibly TRBD2 (5 bases). The receptor was derived from a man aged 18 to 30 in good health. Some clones in this sample may be carry-over from other donors' samples. The sample consisted of memory CD8+ T cells from PBMCs. As to subset: CD45RO+ cells pooled with CCR7-negative TemRA cells. The CDR3 loop is CASSLGELWDTQYF. Here the CDR3 DNA reads TGTGCCAGCAGCCTGGGAGAATTATGGGATACGCAGTATTTT.